This TCR beta chain was captured in a study of T cell changes during pregnancy in multiple sclerosis (dated by TCRdb to the late 2010s). Turning to the overall study: The study looked at changes in the T cell repertoire across pregnancy in women with multiple sclerosis.

Remarks on this clone: Its antigen is still unknown. No base quality information exists; no much larger clone differs at one position.

Based on the germline V gene (reference sequence), the CDR1 and CDR2 sequences are SEHNR and FQNEAQ. The CDR3, from cysteine to phenylalanine, totals 11 residues. Of the read, only the CDR3 DNA is kept; its 33 bases are in frame from base 1. Deletion took 5 bases off V and 4 bases off J, with a span of 3 bases between the germline ends. The library was generated by the immunoSEQ multiplex PCR assay. The immuneACCESS repertoire file appears here via TCRdb, limited to in-frame rearrangements. These files lack a portion of the clones; in checked studies, under half of the deficit traces to unresolved V genes, and the cause of the others is not known. In all, the sample holds 85,000 to 130,000 clones, and 90% to 95% of those were seen once. About 0.9% of the sample goes to the ten largest clones.

The clonotype was recovered from a female donor with multiple sclerosis, enrolled in a pregnancy study. The material sequenced was peripheral blood, taken before pregnancy. The receptor chain draws on TRBV7-9 and TRBJ2-1; no D gene call is confident. The DNA is as follows: TGTGCCAGCAGCCCATACAATGAGCAGTTCTTC. This codes for CASSPYNEQFF.